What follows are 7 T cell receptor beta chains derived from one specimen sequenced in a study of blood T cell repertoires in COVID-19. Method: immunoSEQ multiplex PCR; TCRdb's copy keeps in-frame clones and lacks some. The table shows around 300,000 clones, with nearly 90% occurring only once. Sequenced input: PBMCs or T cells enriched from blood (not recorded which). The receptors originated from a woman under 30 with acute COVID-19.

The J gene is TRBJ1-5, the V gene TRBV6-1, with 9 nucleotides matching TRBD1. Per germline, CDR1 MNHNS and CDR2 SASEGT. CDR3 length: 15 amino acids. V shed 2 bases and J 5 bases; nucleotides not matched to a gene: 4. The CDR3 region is CASSEPGQGHQPQHF. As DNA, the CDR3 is TGTGCCAGCAGTGAACCGGGACAGGGTCATCAGCCCCAGCATTTT.

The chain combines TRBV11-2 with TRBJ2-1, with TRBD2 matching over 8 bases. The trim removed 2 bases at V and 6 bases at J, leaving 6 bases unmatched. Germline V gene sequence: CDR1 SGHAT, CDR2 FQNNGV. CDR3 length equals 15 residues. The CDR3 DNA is TGTGCCAGCAGCTTACTAGTTGCGGGGGGCAATGAGCAGTTCTTC. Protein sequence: CASSLLVAGGNEQFF.

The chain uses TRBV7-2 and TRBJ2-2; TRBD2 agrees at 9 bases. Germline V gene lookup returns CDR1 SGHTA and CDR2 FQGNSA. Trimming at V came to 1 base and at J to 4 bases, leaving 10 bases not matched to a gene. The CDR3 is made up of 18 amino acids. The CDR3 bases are TGTGCCAGCAGCTTAGTCGGCCTAGCGGGGCCGGGCACCGGGGAGCTGTTTTTT. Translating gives CASSLVGLAGPGTGELFF.

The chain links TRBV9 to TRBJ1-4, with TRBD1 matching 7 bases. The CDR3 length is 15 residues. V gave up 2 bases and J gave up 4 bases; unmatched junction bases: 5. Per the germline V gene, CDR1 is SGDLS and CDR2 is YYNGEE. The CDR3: CASSVGDSLNEKLFF. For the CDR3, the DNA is TGTGCCAGCAGCGTCGGGGACAGTCTTAATGAAAAACTGTTTTTT.

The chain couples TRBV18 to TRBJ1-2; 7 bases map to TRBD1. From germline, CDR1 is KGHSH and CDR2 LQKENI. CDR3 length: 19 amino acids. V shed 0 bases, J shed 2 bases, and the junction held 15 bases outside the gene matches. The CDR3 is CASSPPTGAPRGLNYGYTF. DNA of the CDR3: TGTGCCAGCTCACCACCTACAGGGGCCCCCCGCGGCCTGAACTATGGCTACACCTTC.

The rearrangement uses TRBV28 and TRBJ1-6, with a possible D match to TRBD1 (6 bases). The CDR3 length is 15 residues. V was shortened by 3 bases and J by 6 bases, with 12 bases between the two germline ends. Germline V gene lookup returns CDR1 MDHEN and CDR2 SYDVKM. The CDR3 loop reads CASSLRTAANSPLHF. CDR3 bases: TGTGCCAGCAGTTTGAGGACAGCCGCTAATTCACCCCTCCACTTT.

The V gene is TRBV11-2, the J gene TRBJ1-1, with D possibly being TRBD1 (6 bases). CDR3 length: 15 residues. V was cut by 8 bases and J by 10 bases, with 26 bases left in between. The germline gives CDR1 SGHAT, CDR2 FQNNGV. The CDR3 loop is CASARAGGTSGGAFF. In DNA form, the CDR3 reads TGTGCCAGCGCCAGAGCCGGGGGGACATCAGGCGGAGCTTTCTTT. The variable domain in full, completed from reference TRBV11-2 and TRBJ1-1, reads EAGVAQSPRYKIIEKRQSVAFWCNPISGHATLYWYQQILGQGPKLLIQFQNNGVVDDSQLPKDRFSAERLKGVDSTLKIQPAKLEDSAVYLCASARAGGTSGGAFFGQGTRLTVV.